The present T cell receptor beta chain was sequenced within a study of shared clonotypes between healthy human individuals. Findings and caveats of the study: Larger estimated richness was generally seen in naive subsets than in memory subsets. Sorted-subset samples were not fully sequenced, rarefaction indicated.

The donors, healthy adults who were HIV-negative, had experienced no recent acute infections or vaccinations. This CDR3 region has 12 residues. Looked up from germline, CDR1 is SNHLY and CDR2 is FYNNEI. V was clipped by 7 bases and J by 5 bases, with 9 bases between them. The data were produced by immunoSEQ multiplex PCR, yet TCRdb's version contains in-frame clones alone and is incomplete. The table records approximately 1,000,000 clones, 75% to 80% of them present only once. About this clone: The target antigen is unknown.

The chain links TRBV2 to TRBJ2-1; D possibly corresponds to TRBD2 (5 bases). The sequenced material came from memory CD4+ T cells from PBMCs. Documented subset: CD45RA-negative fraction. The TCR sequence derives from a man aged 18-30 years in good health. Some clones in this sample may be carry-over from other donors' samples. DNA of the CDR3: TGTGCCAGCACGGAGGAGCACAATGAGCAGTTCTTC. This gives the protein CASTEEHNEQFF.